Sequencing of this T cell receptor beta chain was carried out in a study of T-cell reconstitution after alpha-beta-depleted transplantation in children. The study's findings and limits: Reports say that about two months after transplant, the alpha-beta T cells came out of several hundred graft clones that had expanded. For some patients, TCRbeta diversity was high at day 60 because of recipient T cells and thymic progenitors that survived.

Only one count was recorded for this clonotype. What it binds is not known. The conserved phenylalanine or tryptophan is not found at the CDR3 terminus, so this likely reflects a read error. Unique molecular identifiers featured in how the TCRbeta library was prepared. TCRdb passed the PCR reads through MiXCR, listing each CDR3 protein once. The sample gives about 980,000 distinct CDR3 sequences, less than 30% of which show up once; roughly 30% is in the top ten. V lost 2 bases and J lost 8, with 18 bases in between. CDR3 length: 15 amino acids. The sample here was PBMCs, mostly from graft donor cells, taken 360 days after TCRalphabeta/CD19-depleted stem cell transplant. The rearrangement joins TRBV12-3 or TRBV12-4 to TRBJ1-1; unclear D gene. The sequence derives from a boy under two years old who had a stem cell transplant for SCID, so the T cells may come from the graft donor. Here the CDR3 reads CASSLKWGDLSEAFC. CDR3 bases: TGTGCCAGCAGTTTAAAATGGGGAGACCTAAGCGAAGCTTTCTGT.